This TCR beta chain was sequenced during a study of T cell responses to AZD1222 COVID-19 vaccine listed by TCRdb under 2021. A note on the overall study: A total of over 230 trial participants underwent TCR sequencing, of whom some 200 had received two doses of AZD1222 and around 25 had received two doses of the MenACWY control vaccine. Trial participants were enrolled by age into subgroups of 18-55, 56-69 and 70-plus years, and 148, 28 and 57 TCR-sequenced participants, respectively, were included in these subgroups. Beyond this particular receptor, the publication reports: The whole spike protein was spanned by vaccine-associated CD4 TCRs, and dominant responses were seen in regions 160-218 and 743-854. Epitopes outside the regions mutated in the B.1.351 and B.1.1.7 variants were reportedly recognized by nearly half of the unique spike-specific TCRs. Conclusions about previously exposed vaccinees are limited because only a handful of AZD1222 recipients were SARS-CoV-2 seropositive at baseline. Spike-specific TCR breadth and depth rose significantly after two AZD1222 doses compared with day 0 and with MenACWY recipients. In the small 56-69-year group, the increase in depth fell short of significance, most likely because of low power. Because no samples from the day 14 peak response were available, repertoires could be characterized only after the peak T cell response. Participants were mostly white British and included more females than males, and it was suggested by the authors that clonal diversity may have been underestimated.

The label giving this sample's time point can be read as: about 28 days (+/-7) after the second vaccine dose. AZD1222 recipients whose second dose came at about 4 weeks and those whose second dose came at about 12 weeks were combined into one group, since spike-specific TCR depth and breadth did not differ between the two schedules. The vaccinee samples were drawn from two UK trials, COV001 and COV002, one of which was a single-blind randomized controlled phase 2/3 trial testing AZD1222 (ChAdOx1 nCoV-19) in healthy adults. For TCRbeta chain sequencing, PBMC samples were collected from trial participants at day 0 and at day 28 after the second dose. Trimming takes 7 bases from V and 0 bases from J, and the germline ends sit 15 bases apart. CDR1 and CDR2 (MDHEN, SYDVKM) derive from the germline V gene. The CDR3 runs 15 amino acids, cysteine and phenylalanine included. Only CDR3 DNA remains: 45 bases, in frame from the first base.

On this clone: Its cognate antigen has yet to be identified. Base quality data are lacking; no much larger clone is found one base away.

The CDR3 regions of human TCRbeta chains were analyzed by immunosequencing. Per the source publication's procedure: TCRs in the repertoires were matched against a reference library of SARS-CoV-2-specific TCRs that had been generated with the MIRA antigen-specificity platform. Breadth was defined as the fraction of unique TCRs that were SARS-CoV-2-associated. Depth was defined as the fraction of total T cells that were SARS-CoV-2-associated. Using the MIRA data, each spike-specific TCR was mapped to the spike region that the TCR reacts to and placed in a CD4 or CD8 class. Log10-transformed breadth and depth values were compared by one-way ANOVA with Sidak's multiple comparisons tests. Sourced from immuneACCESS, this table was stored by TCRdb with only in-frame sequences that have V and J called. A share of the clones is absent; for the studies checked, an unresolved V gene accounts for under half, and the remainder has no known explanation. The V and J calls and clone size were taken over from that table, and D and trimming were inferred from the DNA. This sample lists approximately 270,000 clones; almost 95% were detected once. The ten largest clones capture roughly 0.51% of the sample.

The sequences come from peripheral blood, collected 28 days after the second AZD1222 dose. This TCR was recovered from an adult who received the AZD1222 COVID-19 vaccine. This sequence uses TRBV28 and TRBJ1-1; there is no confident call for the D gene. The CDR3 reads CASTMASGLNTEAFF. The DNA sequence follows: TGTGCCAGCACTATGGCGTCAGGTCTGAACACTGAAGCTTTCTTT.